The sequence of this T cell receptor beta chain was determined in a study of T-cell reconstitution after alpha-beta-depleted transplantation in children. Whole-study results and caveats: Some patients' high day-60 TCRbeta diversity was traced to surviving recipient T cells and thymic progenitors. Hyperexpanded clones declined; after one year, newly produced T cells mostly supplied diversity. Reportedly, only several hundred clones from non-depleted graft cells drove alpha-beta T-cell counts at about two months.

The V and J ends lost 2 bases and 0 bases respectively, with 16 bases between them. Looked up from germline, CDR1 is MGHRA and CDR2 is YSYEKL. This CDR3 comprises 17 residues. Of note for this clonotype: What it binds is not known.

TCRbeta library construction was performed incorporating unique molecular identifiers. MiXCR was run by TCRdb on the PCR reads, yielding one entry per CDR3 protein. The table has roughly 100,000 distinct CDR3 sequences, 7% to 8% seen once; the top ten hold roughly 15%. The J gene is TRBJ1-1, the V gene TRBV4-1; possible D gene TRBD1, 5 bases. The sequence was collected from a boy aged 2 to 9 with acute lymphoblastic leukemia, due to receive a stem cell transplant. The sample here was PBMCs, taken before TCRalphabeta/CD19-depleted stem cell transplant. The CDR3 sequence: CASSQRTRIDMNTEAFF. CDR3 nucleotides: TGCGCCAGCAGCCAAAGGACACGTATAGACATGAACACTGAAGCTTTCTTT.